This T cell receptor (beta chain) was profiled in a study of identical twins. This CDR3 spans 15 amino acids. CDR1 SGHAT and CDR2 FQNNGV come from the germline V gene. Between the trimmed V and J ends, which lost 1 base and 8 bases, there was a span of 17 bases. MiXCR was run by TCRdb on the 5' RACE reads, yielding one entry per CDR3 protein. The sample holds some 1,600,000 distinct CDR3 sequences, about 30% seen once. This sequence originates from a newborn girl in good health. This chain joins TRBV11-2 and TRBJ1-2; D is uncertain. The sample comprised cord blood. The CDR3 sequence: CASSLAYPRFSGYTF. The DNA for the CDR3 is TGTGCCAGCAGCTTAGCCTATCCGCGTTTTTCCGGCTACACCTTC.